This T cell receptor beta chain was recorded in a study of beta chain features in type 1 diabetes. Study-level findings and limits: Among patients, naive, central memory and Treg TCRB repertoires appeared more similar than among healthy donors.

Concerning this clone itself: What it binds is unknown.

Stem cell-like memory, regulatory, central memory and naive CD4+ cells were sorted via CD45RO/CCR7/CD25/CD127/CD95/CD27. Germline lookup yields CDR1 ENHRY and CDR2 SYGVKD. The CDR3 is made up of 13 amino acids. Trimming took 6 bases from V and 12 from J; bases not matched to a gene: 11. Of the isolated RNA, all was reverse transcribed, and so the sequenced material was expressed TCRB transcripts. Data came from immunoSEQ multiplex PCR; TCRdb stores just in-frame clones and leaves some out. The sample records approximately 470,000 clones, 30% being singletons. The sequenced sample consisted of naive CD4+ T cells from blood. This TCR was sampled from a man aged 18 to 35 in good health. J is TRBJ1-2 and V is TRBV10-3; 9 positions match TRBD1. CDR3 loop: CAISAGTGIVNTF. CDR3 DNA sequence: TGTGCCATCAGCGCCGGGACAGGGATAGTGAACACCTTC.